These 26 T cell receptor beta chains were sequenced from one sample in a study of response to subunit inactivated influenza vaccine. TCRdb reprocessed the RT-PCR reads via MiXCR and lists one record per CDR3 protein. The sample holds about 500,000 distinct CDR3 sequences; about 15% are singletons and the top ten take approximately 3%. The material sequenced was CD4+ T cells sorted from PBMCs, taken approximately 25 months after vaccination. Every receptor here comes from a man aged 50 to 69 who received an inactivated influenza vaccine.

This clonotype was picked up a small number of times. This chain's CDR3 is CASSQDLDLEAFF. The CDR3 DNA sequence: TGCGCCAGCAGCCAGGATCTGGACCTTGAAGCTTTCTTT. This chain joins TRBV4-3 and TRBJ1-1; D remains unclear. Germline CDR1 and CDR2: LGHNA and YSLEER. The CDR3 runs 13 residues. Trimming took 3 bases from V and 7 from J, leaving 12 bases between them.

This clonotype was found a few times. The chain links TRBV20-1 to TRBJ1-6, with TRBD1 matching over 7 bases. Germline-derived CDR1 and CDR2 are DFQATT and SNEGSKA (reference sequence). J gave up 6 bases and V 6 bases, and 5 bases lay outside the gene matches. The CDR3 extends over 13 amino acids. The CDR3 DNA follows: TGCAGTGCAAGGGACAGCAGTAATTCACCCCTCCACTTT. The encoded protein is CSARDSSNSPLHF.

The V gene is TRBV7-2, the J gene TRBJ1-2, with D unresolved. Germline V gene data show CDR1 as SGHTA and CDR2 as FQGNSA. The V gene lost 1 base and the J gene lost 5 bases, with 14 bases spanning the gap. The CDR3 consists of 15 residues. CDR3 nucleotides: TGTGCCAGCAGCTTAGTGCCGGAGGTACCATATGGCTACACCTTC. The encoded protein is CASSLVPEVPYGYTF. The full variable domain, in which reference TRBV7-2 and TRBJ1-2 provide the parts outside the CDR3, is GAGVSQSPSNKVTEKGKDVELRCDPISGHTALYWYRQSLGQGLEFLIYFQGNSAPDKSGLPSDRFSAERTGGSVSTLTIQRTQQEDSAVYLCASSLVPEVPYGYTFGSGTRLTVV.

This clonotype was counted between two and nine times. This sequence joins TRBV3-1 and TRBJ2-7; D is possibly TRBD2 (6 bases). The germline V gene has CDR1 LGHDT and CDR2 YNNKEL (reference sequence). The CDR3 spans 14 residues. The V end lost 0 bases, the J end lost 1 base, and 7 bases lay between the germline ends. This CDR3 is CASSQDGTSYEQYF. The CDR3 bases are TGTGCCAGCAGCCAAGACGGGACTTCCTACGAGCAGTACTTC.

The rearrangement joins TRBV9 to TRBJ2-2; 9 bases align to TRBD2. The J segment lost 4 bases and the V segment lost 0 bases, leaving 4 bases of the junction unmatched. This CDR3 has 16 residues. CDR1 is SGDLS, CDR2 YYNGEE, per germline. CDR3 sequence: CASSVVSGRITGELFF. The CDR3 region has the DNA TGTGCCAGCAGCGTAGTAAGCGGGAGGATCACCGGGGAGCTGTTTTTT.

The chain has TRBV12-3 or TRBV12-4 and TRBJ1-1, with TRBD1 matching 7 bases. V was clipped by 4 bases and J by 4 bases; unmatched bases: 9. The CDR3 is made up of 15 amino acids. CDR3 nucleotides: TGTGCCAGCAGTTCCGAGACAGGGACATTCACTGAAGCTTTCTTT. Amino acid sequence: CASSSETGTFTEAFF.

Many counts were recorded for this clonotype. This chain joins TRBV5-1 and TRBJ1-2, with D tentatively TRBD1 (6 bases). This CDR3 contains 17 residues. V was shortened by 0 bases and J by 6 bases, with 21 bases between the two germline ends. Germline CDR1 reads SGHRS; CDR2 reads YFSETQ. In DNA, the CDR3 is TGCGCCAGCAGCTTGGACGAAGGTCTCACAGGGTTTAATGGCTACACCTTC. This codes for CASSLDEGLTGFNGYTF.

J is TRBJ1-3 and V is TRBV4-3, with D uncertain. The CDR3 has 14 amino acids. From germline, CDR1 is LGHNA and CDR2 YSLEER. The ends were cut back, 1 base at V and 4 bases at J, with 8 bases in the middle. CDR3 coding DNA: TGCGCCAGCAGCCAAGGGTTCCTCGGAAACACCATATATTTT. It codes for CASSQGFLGNTIYF.

The rearrangement uses TRBV20-1 and TRBJ1-1; D possibly corresponds to TRBD1 (6 bases). Trimming left V 1 base short and J 11 bases short, with 17 bases between. The germline V gene has CDR1 DFQATT and CDR2 SNEGSKA (reference sequence). There are 13 residues in the CDR3. CDR3 residues: CSARALGGAWAFF. CDR3 nucleotide sequence: TGCAGTGCTAGAGCTCTGGGGGGCGCGTGGGCTTTCTTT.

This clonotype was seen a few times. The chain couples TRBV9 to TRBJ2-2; 12 bases align to TRBD2. CDR1 is SGDLS, CDR2 YYNGEE, per germline. The V gene end was trimmed by 4 bases and the J gene end by 4 bases; junction bases not matched to a gene: 5. The CDR3 consists of 16 residues. The CDR3 here is CASSLTSGRFTGELFF. CDR3 DNA sequence: TGTGCCAGCAGCCTCACTAGCGGGAGGTTCACCGGGGAGCTGTTTTTT.

This clonotype was observed a handful of times. CDR3 in amino acids: CSAREGGRVMNTEAFF. The CDR3 region has the DNA TGCAGTGCTAGAGAAGGGGGCAGGGTAATGAACACTGAAGCTTTCTTT. The chain has TRBV20-1 and TRBJ1-1; the match to TRBD1 covers 7 bases. Germline assignment: CDR1 DFQATT and CDR2 SNEGSKA (reference sequence). The CDR3 totals 16 residues. The ends lost 0 bases at V and 0 bases at J; junction bases unmatched: 7.

This clonotype appeared a few times. J is TRBJ2-1 and V is TRBV5-1; D possibly matches TRBD1 or TRBD2 (6 bases each). The germline gives CDR1 SGHRS, CDR2 YFSETQ. The CDR3 loop spans 15 amino acids. V was shortened by 9 bases and J by 0 bases, with 16 bases between the two germline ends. CDR3 bases: TGCGCCACCAAAGAGGGGGGTAGCTCCTACAATGAGCAGTTCTTC. Protein sequence: CATKEGGSSYNEQFF.

This clonotype was picked up a small number of times. V usage is TRBV29-1 and J usage is TRBJ2-1, with D tentatively TRBD1 (6 bases). The CDR3 consists of 14 residues. From germline, CDR1 is SQVTM and CDR2 ANQGSEA. V lost 3 bases, J lost 3 bases, and 12 bases lay in between. DNA of the CDR3: TGCAGCGTTGATTTGACAGGTCTCTACAATGAGCAGTTCTTC. Translated, it gives CSVDLTGLYNEQFF.

This chain connects TRBV15 to TRBJ1-2, with D possibly matching TRBD1 (6 bases). V was clipped by 5 bases and J by 3 bases, with 13 bases between them. Germline assignment: CDR1 LNHNV and CDR2 YYDKDF (reference sequence). This CDR3 region has 14 residues. CDR3 bases: TGTGCCACCAGCGAACGGGGGCTCCACTATGGCTACACCTTC. Translated: CATSERGLHYGYTF. Together with reference TRBV15 and TRBJ1-2, the CDR3 gives the full variable domain: DAMVIQNPRYQVTQFGKPVTLSCSQTLNHNVMYWYQQKSSQAPKLLFHYYDKDFNNEADTPDNFQSRRPNTSFCFLDIRSPGLGDTAMYLCATSERGLHYGYTFGSGTRLTVV.

This clonotype was seen a handful of times. This chain connects TRBV28 to TRBJ2-1; possibly TRBD1 for D (6 bases). Germline CDR1 and CDR2: MDHEN and SYDVKM. The CDR3 totals 14 residues. V shed 5 bases and J shed 4 bases, with 12 bases lying between them. The CDR3 reads CASSIGQTYNEQFF. The CDR3 DNA is TGTGCCAGCAGTATTGGACAGACATACAATGAGCAGTTCTTC.

This clonotype has just a few counts. J is TRBJ2-3 and V is TRBV2, with 14 bases fitting TRBD2. Germline CDR1 SNHLY, CDR2 FYNNEI. The V segment lost 6 bases and the J segment 2 bases; nucleotides outside the gene matches: 7. The CDR3 has 17 amino acids. This CDR3 reads CASRRGLAGVSTDTQYF. The CDR3 DNA reads as TGTGCCAGCAGGAGGGGACTAGCGGGAGTCTCCACAGATACGCAGTATTTT.

This clonotype has just a few counts. The CDR3 DNA reads as TGTGCCAGCAGTGACGGCTACGGAGGGGCCACTGAAGCTTTCTTT. Amino acids: CASSDGYGGATEAFF. The chain couples TRBV2 to TRBJ1-1; weak D call: TRBD1 (5 bases). V lost 3 bases, J lost 4 bases, and 15 bases lay in between. Germline CDR1 SNHLY, CDR2 FYNNEI. The CDR3 is 15 residues long.

This clonotype was found many times. The rearrangement links TRBV28 to TRBJ1-2; 8 bases line up with TRBD1. The CDR3 covers 12 residues. Per the germline V gene, CDR1 is MDHEN and CDR2 is SYDVKM. V dropped 6 bases and J dropped 7; count of bases not matched to a gene: 4. CDR3 DNA sequence: TGTGCCAGCAGGACAACAGGGGGTGGCTACACCTTC. Translation gives CASRTTGGGYTF.

This rearrangement joins TRBV10-2 to TRBJ2-5, with unresolved D. Trimming took 2 bases from V and 4 from J, leaving 8 bases between them. Germline lookup yields CDR1 WSHSY and CDR2 SAAADI. There are 13 residues in the CDR3. The DNA of the CDR3 is TGCGCCAGCAGTGAGGCTGCCGTAGAGACCCAGTACTTC. Protein product: CASSEAAVETQYF.

V usage is TRBV9 and J usage is TRBJ2-7; D gene uncertain. Looked up from germline, CDR1 is SGDLS and CDR2 is YYNGEE. This CDR3 region has 14 residues. V lost 0 bases to trimming and J lost 0 bases, with 7 bases between them. The CDR3 DNA reads as TGTGCCAGCAGCGTAGATCAGGTCTCCTACGAGCAGTACTTC. Its protein product is CASSVDQVSYEQYF.

The rearrangement links TRBV5-1 to TRBJ2-1, with D perhaps matching TRBD2 (6 bases). The V end lost 5 bases, the J end lost 5 bases, and 17 bases lay between the germline ends. There are 15 residues in the CDR3. Germline-derived CDR1 and CDR2 are SGHRS and YFSETQ. This chain's CDR3 is CASSFRVAENNEQFF. CDR3 coding DNA: TGCGCCAGCAGTTTCCGGGTAGCGGAAAACAATGAGCAGTTCTTC.

This clonotype was seen a few times. V and J are TRBV4-2 and TRBJ1-1, with TRBD1 as a possible D gene (6 bases). The CDR3 consists of 13 residues. Germline assignment: CDR1 LGHNA and CDR2 YNFKEQ. Trimming stripped 6 bases from V and 4 bases from J, with 12 bases between. The CDR3 bases are TGTGCCAGCAGGCTACAGGGACTCACTGAAGCTTTCTTT. Protein: CASRLQGLTEAFF.

This clonotype was seen a handful of times. The rearrangement uses TRBV4-3 and TRBJ2-4, with D possibly matching TRBD1 (5 bases). The V and J ends lost 1 base and 0 bases respectively, with 10 bases between them. CDR1 and CDR2 from the germline V gene are LGHNA and YSLEER. The CDR3 is 16 residues long. For the CDR3, the DNA is TGCGCCAGCAGCCAAGTGATGGGGCTAGCCAAAAACATTCAGTACTTC. Translation: CASSQVMGLAKNIQYF.

This clonotype appeared a few times. The chain combines TRBV20-1 with TRBJ2-7; 7 bases map to TRBD1. Germline V gene sequence: CDR1 DFQATT, CDR2 SNEGSKA (reference sequence). The CDR3 is 15 amino acids. V was pared by 4 bases and J by 2 bases, with 11 bases of the junction left unmatched. As DNA, the CDR3 is TGCAGTGCTACGGCACGCAGAGGGGGCACCTACGAGCAGTACTTC. Amino acid sequence: CSATARRGGTYEQYF.

In nucleotides, the CDR3 is TGTGCCAGCAGTGAACAGATAATTTACAATGAGCAGTTCTTC. Amino acids: CASSEQIIYNEQFF. J is TRBJ2-1 and V is TRBV6-1; D gene ambiguous. The CDR3 length is 14 residues. Germline CDR1 MNHNS, CDR2 SASEGT. V lost 2 bases and J lost 4, with 9 bases in between.

The chain couples TRBV12-3 or TRBV12-4 to TRBJ1-2; 9 nucleotides align to TRBD1. CDR3 length: 16 amino acids. The V and J ends lost 4 bases and 3 bases, in that order; junction bases with no gene match: 9. The CDR3 here is CASSSTGQGLYYGYTF. CDR3 sequence (DNA): TGTGCCAGCAGTTCCACAGGACAGGGGTTATACTATGGCTACACCTTC.